The 30 T cell receptor beta chains presented below share a single source sample, sequenced in a study of blood T cell repertoires in COVID-19. Assay used: immunoSEQ multiplex PCR; TCRdb lists only in-frame clones, some missing. The sample includes a few hundred thousand clones, roughly 87% of them seen just once. The sample taken for sequencing was PBMCs or T cells enriched from blood (not recorded which). The receptors here all came from a woman aged 30 to 39 who had recovered from COVID-19.

The chain recombines TRBV29-1 with TRBJ1-5; D gene ambiguous. The CDR3 has 12 amino acids. With 4 bases removed from V and 4 bases from J, the gap between germline ends came to 8 bases. From germline, CDR1 is SQVTM and CDR2 ANQGSEA. The CDR3 is CSVGGINQPQHF. CDR3 nucleotide sequence: TGCAGCGTTGGAGGGATTAATCAGCCCCAGCATTTT.

The genes are TRBV30 and TRBJ1-1; no clear D gene. CDR1 and CDR2 from the germline V gene are GTSNPN and SVGIG (reference sequence). Trimming removed 0 bases at V and 4 bases at J, with 12 bases between. CDR3 size: 14 residues. The DNA for the CDR3 is TGTGCCTGGAGTGTGCACAGCTTGTCCACTGAAGCTTTCTTT. As protein: CAWSVHSLSTEAFF.

The CDR3 nucleotides are TGTGCCAGCAGCTCCCCCGGGTCAGGGCTGAACACTGAAGCTTTCTTT. Translated, it gives CASSSPGSGLNTEAFF. V usage is TRBV7-9 and J usage is TRBJ1-1, with a weak D call TRBD1 (5 bases). Germline loops: CDR1 SEHNR, CDR2 FQNEAQ (reference sequence). V dropped 4 bases and J dropped 0 bases, with 15 bases sitting between them. This CDR3 has 16 residues.

The V gene is TRBV14, the J gene TRBJ2-1; D unresolved. Germline V gives CDR1 SGHDN, CDR2 FVKESK. Trimming cost V 0 bases and J 0 bases, with 9 bases left between them. This CDR3 has 16 residues. The CDR3 sequence: CASSQDMLSSYNEQFF. As DNA, the CDR3 is TGTGCCAGCAGCCAAGATATGCTGAGCTCCTACAATGAGCAGTTCTTC.

V and J are TRBV7-6 and TRBJ2-5; possible D gene TRBD2, 6 bases. V was clipped by 5 bases and J by 5 bases, with 21 bases between them. This CDR3 spans 16 amino acids. Germline V lookup: CDR1 SGHVS, CDR2 FNYEAQ. This chain's CDR3 is CASSRIGTQLGETQYF. The DNA of the CDR3 is TGTGCCAGCAGCCGAATCGGGACTCAACTCGGGGAGACCCAGTACTTC.

This chain uses TRBV28 with TRBJ2-6; D is possibly TRBD1 (7 bases). Germline CDR1 MDHEN, CDR2 SYDVKM. CDR3 length equals 15 residues. The germline V and J ends were trimmed by 6 bases and 4 bases, with 13 bases remaining between them. CDR3 sequence reads: CASRPGGYGANVLTF. The CDR3 bases are TGTGCCAGCAGGCCAGGGGGGTACGGGGCCAACGTCCTGACTTTC.

J is TRBJ2-7 and V is TRBV2; perhaps TRBD2 as D (7 bases). Between the trimmed V and J ends, which lost 7 bases and 5 bases, there was a span of 18 bases. Germline CDR1 is SNHLY and CDR2 is FYNNEI. CDR3 length: 14 residues. CDR3 amino acids: CASTLGGQNNEQYF. Here the CDR3 DNA reads TGTGCCAGCACCCTGGGGGGGCAGAACAACGAGCAGTACTTC. The whole variable domain, remainder taken from reference TRBV2 and TRBJ2-7, is EPEVTQTPSHQVTQMGQEVILRCVPISNHLYFYWYRQILGQKVEFLVSFYNNEISEKSEIFDDQFSVERPDGSNFTLKIRSTKLEDSAMYFCASTLGGQNNEQYFGPGTRLTVT.

The chain recombines TRBV28 with TRBJ1-1, with 11 bases lining up with TRBD1. V was clipped by 3 bases and J by 4 bases; unmatched bases: 4. Germline-derived CDR1 and CDR2 are MDHEN and SYDVKM. The CDR3 loop spans 15 amino acids. The CDR3 reads CASSFGGQGVTEAFF. In nucleotides, the CDR3 is TGTGCCAGCAGTTTTGGGGGACAGGGGGTCACTGAAGCTTTCTTT. Drawing the rest from reference TRBV28 and TRBJ1-1, the complete variable domain is DVKVTQSSRYLVKRTGEKVFLECVQDMDHENMFWYRQDPGLGLRLIYFSYDVKMKEKGDIPEGYSVSREKKERFSLILESASTNQTSMYLCASSFGGQGVTEAFFGQGTRLTVV.

The chain joins TRBV28 to TRBJ2-4, with D tentatively TRBD2 (6 bases). Germline V lookup: CDR1 MDHEN, CDR2 SYDVKM. The CDR3 runs to 17 residues. V was clipped by 4 bases and J by 3 bases, with 19 bases between them. CDR3 bases: TGTGCCAGCAGTTCAAAGGCGAGACTAGTAGGCAAAAACATTCAGTACTTC. Amino acid sequence: CASSSKARLVGKNIQYF.

This clone occurred once. This chain joins TRBV6-2 or TRBV6-3 and TRBJ2-1, with D perhaps matching TRBD1 (6 bases). Germline CDR1 reads MNHEY; CDR2 reads SVGEGT. The CDR3 runs 13 residues. V shed 2 bases and J shed 4 bases, with 6 bases lying between them. The CDR3 region has the DNA TGTGCCAGCAGTTACACAGGGTACAATGAGCAGTTCTTC. As protein: CASSYTGYNEQFF.

V is TRBV5-4 and J is TRBJ2-2, with 11 bases identical to TRBD2. J was trimmed by 3 bases and V by 4 bases; bases with no gene match: 5. CDR3 length equals 16 residues. The germline CDR1 and CDR2 sequences are SGHNT and YYREEE (reference sequence). CDR3 nucleotides: TGTGCCAGCAGCGCGGGGACTAGCGGTTACACCGGGGAGCTGTTTTTT. Protein: CASSAGTSGYTGELFF.

The V and J genes are TRBV24-1 and TRBJ1-5; D might be TRBD1 (6 bases). CDR3 length: 16 residues. Per the germline V gene, CDR1 is KGHDR and CDR2 is SFDVKD. V shed 7 bases and J shed 1 base, with 16 bases lying between them. CDR3 in DNA: TGTGCCACCAGCCACAGGGATGCGTTAAGCAATCAGCCCCAGCATTTT. Translating gives CATSHRDALSNQPQHF.

This chain connects TRBV5-4 to TRBJ1-1; D might be TRBD1 (5 bases). Trimming cost V 0 bases and J 9 bases, with 15 bases left between them. CDR3 length: 14 amino acids. Germline assignment: CDR1 SGHNT and CDR2 YYREEE (reference sequence). The CDR3: CASSLGLPRQKAFF. The CDR3 region has the DNA TGTGCCAGCAGCTTGGGCCTCCCCCGACAGAAAGCTTTCTTT. Supplemented by reference TRBV5-4 and TRBJ1-1, the full variable domain reads ETGVTQSPTHLIKTRGQQVTLRCSSQSGHNTVSWYQQALGQGPQFIFQYYREEENGRGNFPPRFSGLQFPNYSSELNVNALELDDSALYLCASSLGLPRQKAFFGQGTRLTVV.

The rearrangement links TRBV27 to TRBJ1-5, with 9 bases identical to TRBD1. V was pared by 5 bases and J by 1 base, with 6 bases of the junction left unmatched. The germline CDR1 and CDR2 sequences are MNHEY and SMNVEV (reference sequence). The CDR3 totals 16 residues. CDR3 in amino acids: CASSPTGGGSNQPQHF. CDR3 DNA: TGTGCCAGCAGTCCCACAGGGGGCGGGAGCAATCAGCCCCAGCATTTT.

The J gene is TRBJ2-3, the V gene TRBV11-2; weak D call: TRBD2 (6 bases). Germline CDR1 reads SGHAT; CDR2 reads FQNNGV. The CDR3 contains 17 residues. V shed 0 bases and J shed 1 base, with 14 bases lying between them. CDR3 in DNA: TGTGCCAGCAGCTTAGATCTCGGGGACTGGGGCACAGATACGCAGTATTTT. Its protein is CASSLDLGDWGTDTQYF.

The chain employs TRBV7-2 and TRBJ2-3, with 13 bases that match TRBD2. V trimming: 5 bases; J trimming: 4 bases; junction bases outside the gene matches: 6. Germline assignment: CDR1 SGHTA and CDR2 FQGNSA. This CDR3 has 16 residues. CDR3 region: CASSPRTSGGSDTQYF. The DNA of the CDR3 is TGTGCCAGCAGCCCTCGGACTAGCGGGGGTTCAGATACGCAGTATTTT. Full variable domain (missing parts from reference TRBV7-2 and TRBJ2-3): GAGVSQSPSNKVTEKGKDVELRCDPISGHTALYWYRQSLGQGLEFLIYFQGNSAPDKSGLPSDRFSAERTGGSVSTLTIQRTQQEDSAVYLCASSPRTSGGSDTQYFGPGTRLTVL.

The chain has TRBV5-5 and TRBJ1-5; weak D call: TRBD1 (6 bases). V was pared by 0 bases and J by 6 bases, with 19 bases between. CDR1 and CDR2 from the germline V gene are SGHKS and YYEKEE (reference sequence). The CDR3 runs 17 residues. CDR3 nucleotide sequence: TGTGCCAGCAGCTTGGCCTCGGGCAGGGGTATTGGTCAGCCCCAGCATTTT. Translating gives CASSLASGRGIGQPQHF.

The rearrangement joins TRBV7-2 to TRBJ1-4; 7 nucleotides match TRBD1. Trimming cost V 1 base and J 4 bases; bases outside gene matches: 9. In germline, CDR1 is SGHTA, CDR2 FQGNSA. The CDR3 consists of 17 residues. This chain's CDR3 is CASSLGEKGTDNEKLFF. CDR3 coding DNA: TGTGCCAGCAGCTTAGGGGAGAAGGGGACAGATAATGAAAAACTGTTTTTT. The whole variable domain, remainder taken from reference TRBV7-2 and TRBJ1-4, is GAGVSQSPSNKVTEKGKDVELRCDPISGHTALYWYRQSLGQGLEFLIYFQGNSAPDKSGLPSDRFSAERTGGSVSTLTIQRTQQEDSAVYLCASSLGEKGTDNEKLFFGSGTQLSVL.

In its sample, this clone was seen once. V is TRBV13 and J is TRBJ2-1; tentative D call: TRBD1 (6 bases). Looked up from germline, CDR1 is PRHDT and CDR2 is FYEKMQ (reference sequence). The V end was cut by 1 base, the J end by 5 bases, with 12 bases between. The CDR3 consists of 15 residues. Written as DNA, the CDR3 is TGTGCCAGCAGCTTAGACGGGACAAATAACAATGAGCAGTTCTTC. This gives the protein CASSLDGTNNNEQFF.

The CDR3 DNA follows: TGTGCCAGCAGCCAACGACAGGGGAGCAATTCACCCCTCCACTTT. The encoded protein is CASSQRQGSNSPLHF. This chain uses TRBV7-9 with TRBJ1-6, with 8 nucleotides matching TRBD1. This CDR3 has 15 amino acids. The germline CDR1 and CDR2 sequences are SEHNR and FQNEAQ (reference sequence). V gave up 5 bases and J gave up 7 bases; unmatched junction bases: 7.

The J gene is TRBJ1-2, the V gene TRBV11-2, with D possibly TRBD1 on 5 matching bases. Germline V gene lookup returns CDR1 SGHAT and CDR2 FQNNGV. The CDR3 sequence is 15 residues long. V lost 5 bases to trimming and J lost 4 bases, with 17 bases between them. CDR3 amino acids: CASSTSEGTRYGYTF. The CDR3 nucleotides read TGTGCCAGCAGCACCAGCGAGGGGACTCGCTATGGCTACACCTTC.

The chain combines TRBV5-5 with TRBJ1-2; D is unclear. CDR1 and CDR2 from the germline V gene are SGHKS and YYEKEE (reference sequence). Trimming left V 0 bases short and J 4 bases short, with 10 bases between. The CDR3 sequence is 14 residues long. The CDR3 DNA follows: TGTGCCAGCAGCTTGGGTCCAGGATTCTATGGCTACACCTTC. It encodes CASSLGPGFYGYTF.

The J gene is TRBJ1-4, the V gene TRBV5-4, with D possibly matching TRBD1 (6 bases). Germline-derived CDR1 and CDR2 are SGHNT and YYREEE (reference sequence). V was shortened by 4 bases and J by 12 bases, with 13 bases between the two germline ends. The CDR3 consists of 12 residues. DNA of the CDR3: TGTGCCAGCAGCACCGGACAGCAGGAACTGTTTTTT. Translating it yields CASSTGQQELFF.

This clone was counted a single time. The chain joins TRBV6-2 or TRBV6-3 to TRBJ2-1; 8 positions agree with TRBD2. Germline lookup yields CDR1 MNHEY and CDR2 SVGEGT. The CDR3 runs to 16 residues. V shed 4 bases and J 5 bases; nucleotides not matched to a gene: 10. CDR3 loop: CASSSRSGTGNNEQFF. The CDR3, as DNA: TGTGCCAGCAGTTCTCGTAGCGGGACTGGGAACAATGAGCAGTTCTTC.

The genes are TRBV7-9 and TRBJ1-1; 10 bases map to TRBD1. The CDR3 spans 16 residues. Trimming took 5 bases from V and 4 from J; bases not matched to a gene: 10. Germline values: CDR1 SEHNR, CDR2 FQNEAQ (reference sequence). Written as DNA, the CDR3 is TGTGCCAGCAGCCCTAGACAGGGGGCGAGTGGCACTGAAGCTTTCTTT. Encoded protein: CASSPRQGASGTEAFF. The full variable domain, with the rest looked up from reference TRBV7-9 and TRBJ1-1, is DTGVSQNPRHKITKRGQNVTFRCDPISEHNRLYWYRQTLGQGPEFLTYFQNEAQLEKSRLLSDRFSAERPKGSFSTLEIQRTEQGDSAMYLCASSPRQGASGTEAFFGQGTRLTVV.

This rearrangement joins TRBV2 to TRBJ2-3; 7 nucleotides align to TRBD1. The germline CDR1 and CDR2 sequences are SNHLY and FYNNEI. Trimming cost V 6 bases and J 3 bases; bases outside gene matches: 6. The CDR3 totals 14 residues. The CDR3 spells CASRRQGETDTQYF. CDR3 bases: TGTGCCAGCAGACGACAGGGAGAAACAGATACGCAGTATTTT.

The genes are TRBV6-5 and TRBJ1-5; unclear D gene. V dropped 3 bases and J dropped 7 bases, with 13 bases sitting between them. CDR3 length equals 14 residues. Germline assignment: CDR1 MNHEY and CDR2 SVGAGI. CDR3 sequence reads: CASSYARGAQPQHF. The CDR3 coding sequence is TGTGCCAGCAGTTATGCGCGGGGTGCCCAGCCCCAGCATTTT.

This clone was found once. The chain links TRBV15 to TRBJ2-1; TRBD2 matches at 8 bases. The CDR3 contains 14 residues. CDR1 LNHNV and CDR2 YYDKDF come from the germline V gene (reference sequence). V shed 1 base and J 6 bases; nucleotides not matched to a gene: 2. DNA for the CDR3: TGTGCCACCAGCAGAGTAACTAGCGGCAATGAGCAGTTCTTC. Translated: CATSRVTSGNEQFF.

The rearrangement joins TRBV2 to TRBJ2-7, with 8 positions matching TRBD1. The germline V gene has CDR1 SNHLY and CDR2 FYNNEI. The CDR3 has 12 amino acids. Losses at the gene ends were 11 bases for V and 1 base for J; bases not matched to a gene: 4. The chain's CDR3 is CAGRDRSYEQYF. The DNA for the CDR3 is TGTGCCGGCCGGGACAGGTCCTACGAGCAGTACTTC.

The V gene is TRBV30, the J gene TRBJ2-7; D perhaps matches TRBD1 (5 bases). Per the germline V gene, CDR1 is GTSNPN and CDR2 is SVGIG (reference sequence). V was cut by 1 base and J by 6 bases, with 10 bases left in between. The CDR3 contains 12 residues. CDR3 in DNA: TGTGCCTGGAGTGGTCAGGGCCGCGAGCAGTACTTC. It is translated as CAWSGQGREQYF.